The 16 T cell receptor beta chains below were found in one sample sequenced in a study of CD8 T cells in ankylosing spondylitis. Study-wide results and caveats: It appeared that ankylosing spondylitis blood was characterized by a TCR beta motif of roughly 8 highly homologous variants.

Their antigen targets remain unknown. Via MiXCR, TCRdb re-called the 5' RACE reads, giving one row per CDR3 protein. The repertoire has a few hundred thousand distinct CDR3 sequences, about 20% of them found once; the top ten carry about 15%. The sequencing input was blood, either unsorted or a sorted T cell fraction (not recorded which). The receptor set was obtained from a male donor with ankylosing spondylitis.

The rearrangement joins TRBV6-1 to TRBJ1-4; D is unclear. V was clipped by 6 bases and J by 5 bases, with 13 bases between them. The germline V gene has CDR1 MNHNS and CDR2 SASEGT. The CDR3 spans 14 residues. For the CDR3, the DNA is TGTGCCAGCAGAGTCAGCCAAGCAAATGAAAAACTGTTTTTT. This translates into CASRVSQANEKLFF.

This clonotype has only a few counts. The chain has TRBV20-1 and TRBJ2-1, with D possibly matching TRBD2 (6 bases). CDR1 and CDR2 from the germline V gene are DFQATT and SNEGSKA (reference sequence). Deletions cut 3 bases from V and 8 bases from J, with 14 bases between. CDR3 length: 13 residues. The DNA for the CDR3 is TGCAGTGCTAGCGGGAGTTTAATGGATGAGCAGTTCTTC. It specifies CSASGSLMDEQFF.

This sequence joins TRBV10-3 and TRBJ1-5, with D possibly being TRBD1 (5 bases). This CDR3 region has 17 residues. The germline CDR1 and CDR2 sequences are ENHRY and SYGVKD. V dropped 6 bases and J dropped 3 bases, with 21 bases sitting between them. The DNA of the CDR3 is TGTGCCATCAGAACCGCGGTCGGGGGGACCCCCAATCAGCCCCAGCATTTT. This encodes CAIRTAVGGTPNQPQHF.

The chain is built from TRBV4-2 and TRBJ2-1; 7 bases are shared with TRBD2. V gave up 4 bases and J gave up 7 bases; unmatched junction bases: 7. The CDR3 has 14 residues. In germline, CDR1 is LGHNA, CDR2 YNFKEQ. For the CDR3, the DNA is TGTGCCAGCAGCCCAGTCAGGGAGGGGAATGAGCAGTTCTTC. This sequence encodes CASSPVREGNEQFF.

This clonotype occurred a few times. The CDR3 coding sequence is TGCGCCAGCAGCCCGGGACAGCGTGAGGGGGAGACCCAGTACTTC. It codes for CASSPGQREGETQYF. The rearrangement uses TRBV5-1 and TRBJ2-5; 7 positions agree with TRBD1. The CDR3 has 15 residues. V dropped 4 bases and J dropped 5; count of bases not matched to a gene: 11. Germline CDR1 and CDR2: SGHRS and YFSETQ.

This chain connects TRBV5-1 to TRBJ1-4; no clear D. The V end was cut by 5 bases, the J end by 0 bases, with 14 bases between. CDR1 is SGHRS, CDR2 YFSETQ, per germline. This CDR3 has 16 residues. The CDR3, as DNA: TGCGCCAGCAGGGGAGCGCGGCTTGCAACTAATGAAAAACTGTTTTTT. Its protein product is CASRGARLATNEKLFF.

This clonotype has a handful of counts. The chain couples TRBV29-1 to TRBJ1-5; 8 nucleotides line up with TRBD1. The CDR3 is 13 amino acids. The ends lost 3 bases at V and 7 bases at J; junction bases unmatched: 5. The germline V gene encodes CDR1 SQVTM and CDR2 ANQGSEA. DNA of the CDR3: TGCAGCGTTGAGACAGGGGCCGGCCAGCCCCAGCATTTT. It codes for CSVETGAGQPQHF.

This chain uses TRBV7-2 with TRBJ2-7; D ambiguous. The CDR3 covers 14 residues. Germline CDR1 SGHTA, CDR2 FQGNSA. Trimming took off 2 bases at V and 6 bases at J, with 14 bases between the two ends. CDR3 in DNA: TGTGCCAGCAGCTTAAGGACCCCTTCCCTCGAGCAGTACTTC. Its protein is CASSLRTPSLEQYF.

This rearrangement joins TRBV20-1 to TRBJ2-2, with 11 nucleotides matching TRBD2. The CDR3 is 14 amino acids. CDR1 and CDR2 (germline): DFQATT, SNEGSKA (reference sequence). The V segment lost 5 bases and the J segment 5 bases; nucleotides outside the gene matches: 4. CDR3 protein: CSASPSGRTGELFF. The CDR3 nucleotides read TGCAGTGCTTCCCCTAGCGGGAGGACCGGGGAGCTGTTTTTT.

This clonotype was seen a few times. The gene calls are TRBV5-1 and TRBJ2-1; TRBD1 matches 11 bases. This CDR3 is 14 amino acids long. Germline V gene lookup returns CDR1 SGHRS and CDR2 YFSETQ. V gave up 7 bases and J gave up 9 bases; unmatched junction bases: 9. CDR3 nucleotide sequence: TGCGCCAGCCGACCTGGGACAGGGGGTTTTGAGCAGTTCTTC. Protein product: CASRPGTGGFEQFF.

The V gene is TRBV28, the J gene TRBJ1-6; possibly TRBD1 for D (5 bases). The CDR3 sequence is 14 residues long. V dropped 2 bases and J dropped 9 bases, with 11 bases sitting between them. Germline CDR1 and CDR2: MDHEN and SYDVKM. The CDR3 DNA reads as TGTGCCAGCAGTTTAGGGGGTGTACGTTCACCCCTCCACTTT. Amino acids: CASSLGGVRSPLHF.

The chain recombines TRBV5-1 with TRBJ2-7; unclear D gene. Trimming left V 4 bases short and J 2 bases short, with 13 bases between. The germline gives CDR1 SGHRS, CDR2 YFSETQ. This CDR3 has 14 amino acids. CDR3 DNA sequence: TGCGCCAGCAGCACTGCGACATGGGCCTACGAGCAGTACTTC. It codes for CASSTATWAYEQYF.

This clonotype has more than one count but fewer than ten. This chain connects TRBV20-1 to TRBJ2-2; D gene uncertain. V lost 6 bases and J 3 bases, leaving 17 bases between the germline ends. Germline loops: CDR1 DFQATT, CDR2 SNEGSKA (reference sequence). This CDR3 contains 15 residues. In DNA, the CDR3 is TGCAGTGCGCAGGACCGCGGAGCTCACACCGGGGAGCTGTTTTTT. Its translation: CSAQDRGAHTGELFF.

The genes are TRBV11-2 and TRBJ2-2, with 10 bases matching TRBD2. This CDR3 is 18 amino acids long. CDR1 and CDR2 (germline): SGHAT, FQNNGV. The V and J ends lost 3 bases and 6 bases, in that order; junction bases with no gene match: 13. CDR3 in DNA: TGTGCCAGCAGCTTCCGGCTAGCGGGAGCAAAGAATTCCGGGGAGCTGTTTTTT. Translating it yields CASSFRLAGAKNSGELFF.

This clonotype has more than one count but fewer than ten. The chain employs TRBV5-1 and TRBJ2-7, with TRBD2 matching 7 bases. The length of the CDR3 is 15 residues. V dropped 4 bases and J dropped 2; count of bases not matched to a gene: 9. CDR1 is SGHRS, CDR2 YFSETQ, per germline. Here the CDR3 reads CASSDRWEGTYEQYF. DNA of the CDR3: TGCGCCAGCAGCGACCGGTGGGAGGGAACCTACGAGCAGTACTTC.

The J gene is TRBJ1-5, the V gene TRBV5-6, with unresolved D. CDR3 size: 15 residues. Trimming cost V 1 base and J 3 bases, with 11 bases left between them. Looked up from germline, CDR1 is SGHDT and CDR2 is YYEEEE. CDR3 coding DNA: TGTGCCAGCAGCTTGTTACGTCAGTCCAATCAGCCCCAGCATTTT. It is translated as CASSLLRQSNQPQHF.